This entry concerns a single T cell receptor (beta chain). Its antigen is currently unknown. Other DNA sequences from this sample encode an identical CDR3 as well. As for time point: cycle 4 day 1 (C4D1), after less than 7 weeks of nivolumab. No patient escaped relapse after autologous stem cell transplantation, and brentuximab vedotin exposure varied. CDR3 length equals 15 residues. Germline CDR1 GTSNPN, CDR2 SVGIG (reference sequence). V was cut by 2 bases and J by 7 bases, with 18 bases left in between. The entry originates in a study of PD-1 blockade in classical Hodgkin lymphoma. Overall study findings and caveats: Prior to therapy, complete responders displayed diversity much like that of newly diagnosed patients.

The repertoire was sequenced with immunoSEQ multiplex PCR; TCRdb's copy has only in-frame clones and lacks some. The table includes more than 95,000 clones, around nine tenths detected once. The sequences come from peripheral blood mononuclear cells (PBMCs), collected before the fourth cycle of nivolumab. The chain links TRBV30 to TRBJ2-1, with a tentative D call TRBD2 (5 bases). The sequence was collected from a human donor with classical Hodgkin lymphoma. CDR3 in amino acids: CAWSPLAGGLNEQFF. For the CDR3, the DNA is TGTGCCTGGAGTCCCCTAGCAGGAGGATTGAATGAGCAGTTCTTC.